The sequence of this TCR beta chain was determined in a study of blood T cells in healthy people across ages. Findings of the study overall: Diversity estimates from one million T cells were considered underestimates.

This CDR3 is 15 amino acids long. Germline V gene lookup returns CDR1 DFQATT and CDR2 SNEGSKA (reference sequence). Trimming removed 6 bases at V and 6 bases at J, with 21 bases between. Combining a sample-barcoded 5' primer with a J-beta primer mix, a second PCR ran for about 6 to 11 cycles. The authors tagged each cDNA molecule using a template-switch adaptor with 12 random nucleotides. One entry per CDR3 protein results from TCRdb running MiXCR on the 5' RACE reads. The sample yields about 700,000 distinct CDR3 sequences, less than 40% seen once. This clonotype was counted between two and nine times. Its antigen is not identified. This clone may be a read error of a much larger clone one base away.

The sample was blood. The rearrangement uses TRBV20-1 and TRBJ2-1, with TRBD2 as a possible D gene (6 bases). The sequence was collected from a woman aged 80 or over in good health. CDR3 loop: CSAQSGGRGFNEQFF. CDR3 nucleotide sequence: TGCAGTGCCCAAAGCGGAGGACGGGGGTTCAATGAGCAGTTCTTC.